The 23 T cell receptor beta chains in this list originate from one sample, sequenced in a study of tissue T cells after allogeneic stem cell transplantation. Time point indicated: mouse harvest day 7 after allogeneic transplant. Each mouse received 10^7 T-cell-depleted marrow cells plus 10^6 splenic CD5+ T cells by tail vein. Only in-frame clones appear in the TCRdb table, and some are missing; sequencing was by immunoSEQ multiplex PCR. The repertoire holds some 3,900 clones, 45% to 55% seen once, with more than 7% in the top ten. The source material was lymph node tissue. These receptor sequences come from a female BALB/c mouse given C57BL/6 T cells with graft-versus-host disease after an allogeneic hematopoietic cell transplant.

Notes on this clone: Gene names denote mouse genes. The read ends 1 residue early relative to the CDR3; the germline J gene fills the gap. The chain couples TRBV1 to TRBJ2-4; 7 positions match TRBD1. Germline CDR1 is NSQYPW and CDR2 is LRSPGD (reference sequence). With V trimmed by 0 bases and J by 0 bases, 0 bases remained unmatched. CDR3 length: 15 amino acids. CDR3 DNA, as far as it was read: TGCACCTGCAGTGCAGAGACAGGGAGTCAAAACACCTTGTAC. Its translation is CTCSAETGSQNTLY. The complete CDR3 protein is CTCSAETGSQNTLYF.

As for this clone: Gene and germline names: mouse. The CDR3 is cut off 1 residue early in the read; its end comes from the germline J gene. The J gene is TRBJ2-3, the V gene TRBV23; the D segment call TRBD1 is taken from the table without a DNA check. Germline V CDR1 and CDR2: KGHTA, FQNQQP. CDR3 length: 13 amino acids. The CDR3 reads CSSSPRGAETLYF. The sequenced part of the CDR3 DNA is TGCTCCAGCAGTCCCAGGGGTGCAGAAACGCTGTAT.

As regards this clone: Gene labels here are mouse ones. Read coverage stops 1 residue before the CDR3 terminus; the germline J gene supplies the remainder. This chain uses TRBV26 with TRBJ1-4; the D is unclear. CDR1 and CDR2 (germline): KGHPV, FQNQEV (reference sequence). The CDR3 has 12 amino acids. Between the trimmed V and J ends, which lost 4 bases and 7 bases, there was a span of 7 bases. The sequenced CDR3 bases are TGTGCCAGCAGTCCCCGATCCGAAAGATTATTT. Protein product: CASSPRSERLF. The entire CDR3 protein reads CASSPRSERLFF. The full variable domain, rest sourced from reference TRBV26 and TRBJ1-4, is NSKVIQTPRYLVKGQGQKAKMRCIPEKGHPVVFWYQQNKNNEFKFLINFQNQEVLQQIDMTEKRFSAECPSNSPCSLEIQSSEAGDSALYLCASSPRSERLFFGHGTKLSVL.

As regards this clone: Gene names refer to mouse genes. The CDR3 is cut off 1 residue early in the read; its end comes from the germline J gene. The chain carries TRBV26 and TRBJ2-3; tentatively, D is TRBD2 (6 bases). The CDR3 is 14 residues long. Germline CDR1 reads KGHPV; CDR2 reads FQNQEV (reference sequence). Between the trimmed V and J ends, which lost 4 bases and 0 bases, there was a span of 8 bases. CDR3 bases read: TGTGCCAGCAGTCGGGGGGTTAGTGCAGAAACGCTGTAT. Translating it yields CASSRGVSAETLY. The whole CDR3 is CASSRGVSAETLYF.

In its sample, this clone was seen a few times. All gene names here are mouse names. Read coverage stops 1 residue before the CDR3 terminus; the germline J gene supplies the remainder. The chain combines TRBV17 with TRBJ2-3; the D gene is possibly TRBD2 (8 bases). Germline CDR1 and CDR2: MNHDT and YYDKIL. The CDR3 sequence is 15 residues long. Trimming took 3 bases from V and 1 from J, leaving 11 bases between them. The covered CDR3 bases are TGTGCTAGCAGTAGCAGGGGGGGCGGTGCAGAAACGCTGTAT. It specifies CASSSRGGGAETLY. The whole CDR3 reads CASSSRGGGAETLYF.

Comment on this clone: The gene names given are mouse names. The CDR3 extends 1 residue past the end of the read, so its final part is completed from the germline J gene. The J gene is TRBJ2-4, the V gene TRBV13-3, with D maybe TRBD2 (6 bases). Per the germline V gene, CDR1 is NNHDY and CDR2 is SYVADS. The CDR3 has 13 residues. V was trimmed by 2 bases and J by 4 bases, leaving 8 bases between them. The sequenced part of the CDR3 DNA is TGTGCCAGCAGTGACTGGGGAAAAAACACCTTGTAC. Encoded protein: CASSDWGKNTLY. The CDR3, in full, reads CASSDWGKNTLYF.

This clone came up a few times. The genes are named according to mouse. This chain's CDR3 is CASSLALGLGYEQYF. The CDR3 DNA, read in part, is TGTGCCAGCAGCTTAGCACTGGGGTTAGGCTATGAACAGTAC. V and J are TRBV3 and TRBJ2-7; TRBD2 aligns across 7 bases. The read finishes 1 residue shy of the CDR3 end, and the germline J gene is used to complete it. Germline V gene data show CDR1 as SNHLY and CDR2 as FYNGKV (reference sequence). This CDR3 is built from 15 residues. V shed 0 bases, J shed 3 bases, and the junction held 5 bases outside the gene matches.

A note on this clone: Germline and genes here are mouse. The CDR3 is cut off 1 residue early in the read; its end comes from the germline J gene. J is TRBJ2-5 and V is TRBV26, with D possibly TRBD2 on 6 matching bases. The CDR3 runs 14 residues. Per germline, CDR1 KGHPV and CDR2 FQNQEV (reference sequence). With 2 bases removed from V and 3 bases from J, the gap between germline ends came to 9 bases. Incomplete CDR3 DNA: TGTGCCAGCAGTCTGATTGGGGGTCAAGACACCCAGTAC. Translated, it gives CASSLIGGQDTQY. The full CDR3 sequence reads CASSLIGGQDTQYF.

In regard to this clone: Genes and germline are mouse. The CDR3 reads CASSMWGGRRQNTLYF. The CDR3 bases that were read are TGTGCCAGCAGTATGTGGGGGGGGAGGAGGCAAAACACCTTGTAC. The rearrangement uses TRBV19 and TRBJ2-4; TRBD2 aligns across 8 bases. The sequence runs out 1 residue before the end of the CDR3; the remainder is reconstructed from the germline J gene. V dropped 2 bases and J dropped 3; count of bases not matched to a gene: 8. Germline CDR1 is FNHDT and CDR2 is SITEND (reference sequence). The CDR3 is 16 residues long.

This clone was seen a few times. Mouse gene names and germline throughout. Sequencing ends 1 residue short of the CDR3 end; the germline J gene provides the rest. V is TRBV13-3 and J is TRBJ1-3; D uncertain. The CDR3 loop spans 12 amino acids. Per germline, CDR1 NNHDY and CDR2 SYVADS. The V and J ends lost 2 bases and 4 bases respectively, with 4 bases between them. CDR3 in amino acids: CASSEEGNTLYF. Partial CDR3 DNA: TGTGCCAGCAGTGAAGAGGGAAATACGCTCTAT. Looking up the rest from reference TRBV13-3 and TRBJ1-3 gives the full variable domain: EAAVTQSPRSKVAVTGGKVTLSCHQTNNHDYMYWYRQDTGHGLRLIHYSYVADSTEKGDIPDGYKASRPSQENFSLILELASLSQTAVYFCASSEEGNTLYFGEGSRLIVV.

As concerns this clone: The genes and germline here are from mouse. The read falls 1 residue short of the CDR3 end, and the missing part is taken from the germline J gene. This chain joins TRBV20 and TRBJ2-7; TRBD2 is a possible D gene (6 bases). V was shortened by 1 base and J by 7 bases, with 11 bases between the two germline ends. CDR1 is GFQATS, CDR2 STVNSAI, per germline. The CDR3 consists of 12 residues. The CDR3 reads CGARVWGWEQYF. The CDR3 bases that were read are TGTGGTGCTAGGGTCTGGGGCTGGGAACAGTAC.

This clone has only a few counts. Genes and germline are mouse. Sequencing ends 1 residue short of the CDR3 end; the germline J gene provides the rest. V is TRBV13-2 and J is TRBJ2-2; TRBD1 aligns across 7 bases. V lost 6 bases, J lost 1 base, and 3 bases stayed unmatched. The CDR3 length is 14 residues. Germline V CDR1 and CDR2: NNHNN, SYGAGS (reference sequence). The CDR3 DNA, read in part, is TGTGCCAGCGCCCGGGACAGAAACACCGGGCAGCTCTAC. This encodes CASARDRNTGQLY. The whole CDR3 sequence is CASARDRNTGQLYF.

On this clone itself: Mouse gene names apply. The read terminates 1 residue before the CDR3 end, so the remaining end is supplied by the germline J gene. V is TRBV2 and J is TRBJ1-1, with D perhaps TRBD1 (6 bases). Germline V gene sequence: CDR1 LGHNA, CDR2 YSYQKL. Trimming took off 0 bases at V and 2 bases at J, with 7 bases between the two ends. This CDR3 comprises 14 residues. CDR3 DNA, as far as it was read: TGTGCCAGCAGCCAAGAGGGACACAACACAGAAGTCTTC. Translated, it gives CASSQEGHNTEVF. The CDR3 in its entirety is CASSQEGHNTEVFF. The complete variable domain, with remaining parts taken from reference TRBV2 and TRBJ1-1, reads DPKIIQKPKYLVAVTGSEKILICEQYLGHNAMYWYRQSAKKPLEFMFSYSYQKLMDNQTASSRFQPQSSKKNHLDLQITALKPDDSATYFCASSQEGHNTEVFFGKGTRLTVV.

As to this clone: The germline and genes are mouse ones. The CDR3 extends 1 residue past the end of the read, so its final part is completed from the germline J gene. V usage is TRBV15 and J usage is TRBJ2-1; unclear D gene. Germline CDR1 and CDR2: SGHND and FRSKSL. The CDR3 covers 13 residues. Trimming left V 6 bases short and J 1 base short, with 7 bases between. CDR3: CASRTSNYAEQFF. CDR3 bases read: TGTGCCAGCAGGACATCGAACTATGCTGAGCAGTTC.

This clone was recorded once. The germline and genes are mouse ones. The read falls 1 residue short of the CDR3 end, and the missing part is taken from the germline J gene. The chain carries TRBV12-2 and TRBJ1-4, with D unresolved. Trimming cost V 7 bases and J 5 bases, with 7 bases left between them. In germline, CDR1 is SGHLS, CDR2 HYDKME. The CDR3 runs to 11 residues. CDR3 bases read: TGTGCCAGGTGGGGAAACGAAAGATTATTT. This translates into CARWGNERLF. The whole CDR3 sequence reads CARWGNERLFF.

Points on this clone: The genes and germline here are from mouse. The DNA ends 1 residue before the CDR3 does, and the rest of the CDR3 is filled in from the germline J gene. The V call is TRBV15, the J call TRBJ2-7; either TRBD1 or TRBD2 may fit D (6 bases each). The germline V gene encodes CDR1 SGHND and CDR2 FRSKSL. V lost 1 base to trimming and J lost 3 bases, with 7 bases between them. The CDR3 totals 13 residues. CDR3 sequence reads: CASSLEGGYEQYF. The part of the CDR3 DNA that was read is TGTGCCAGCAGTTTAGAGGGGGGCTATGAACAGTAC.

On this clone itself: These gene names are mouse names. The DNA ends 1 residue before the CDR3 does, and the rest of the CDR3 is filled in from the germline J gene. The gene calls are TRBV26 and TRBJ1-3, with 7 bases that match TRBD1. In germline, CDR1 is KGHPV, CDR2 FQNQEV (reference sequence). The CDR3 spans 15 residues. The V gene end was trimmed by 0 bases and the J gene end by 1 base; junction bases not matched to a gene: 0. CDR3 bases read: TGTGCCAGCAGTCTGTCAGGGGGCTCTGGAAATACGCTCTAT. It translates to CASSLSGGSGNTLY. In full, the CDR3 is CASSLSGGSGNTLYF.

A few counts support this clone. Genes here carry mouse names. The read ends 1 residue shy of where the CDR3 ends; the end is completed using the germline J gene. The chain recombines TRBV13-2 with TRBJ1-1; D gene unclear. Germline V gene sequence: CDR1 NNHNN, CDR2 SYGAGS (reference sequence). Trimming stripped 3 bases from V and 8 bases from J, with 5 bases between. The CDR3 length is 10 residues. The sequenced CDR3 bases are TGTGCCAGCGGTGTCAGGGAAGTCTTC. Encoded protein: CASGVREVF. The whole CDR3 reads CASGVREVFF.

In this sample, this clone is large (0.1 to 1%). Gene names are mouse gene names. The read comes to an end 1 residue before the CDR3 does, leaving the germline J gene to fill in the end. The J gene is TRBJ2-7, the V gene TRBV13-1, with 9 nucleotides matching TRBD1. The germline V gene encodes CDR1 NSHNY and CDR2 SYGAGN. The CDR3 is made up of 13 amino acids. Trimming removed 3 bases from V and 7 bases from J; junction bases left unmatched: 5. CDR3 amino acids: CASSVQGAGEQYF. Incomplete CDR3 DNA: TGTGCCAGCAGTGTACAGGGGGCAGGGGAACAGTAC.

In the case of this clone: The listed genes are named as in mouse. Read data end 1 residue before the CDR3 end; the end is taken from the germline J gene. The V gene is TRBV26, the J gene TRBJ1-1; D is ambiguous. Trimming pared 6 bases from V and 3 bases from J, leaving 5 bases between. Germline V CDR1 and CDR2: KGHPV, FQNQEV (reference sequence). There are 11 residues in the CDR3. The CDR3 here is CASSPYTEVFF. The covered CDR3 bases are TGTGCCAGCAGCCCGTACACAGAAGTCTTC.

As regards this clone: Mouse germline and gene names are used. The read terminates 1 residue before the CDR3 end, so the remaining end is supplied by the germline J gene. The J gene is TRBJ2-1, the V gene TRBV31; 9 positions match TRBD2. The CDR3 has 14 residues. The ends lost 0 bases at V and 7 bases at J; junction bases unmatched: 4. The germline V gene has CDR1 GKSSPN and CDR2 SITVG. CDR3 loop: CAWSLDWGRAEQFF. The CDR3 DNA, read in part, is TGTGCCTGGAGTCTAGACTGGGGGAGAGCTGAGCAGTTC. Supplemented by reference TRBV31 and TRBJ2-1, the full variable domain reads AQTIHQWPVAEIKAVGSPLSLGCTIKGKSSPNLYWYWQATGGTLQQLFYSITVGQVESVVQLNLSASRPKDDQFILSTEKLLLSHSGFYLCAWSLDWGRAEQFFGPGTRLTVL.

In the case of this clone: The germline and genes are mouse ones. The CDR3 end lies 1 residue beyond the end of the read and is filled in from the germline J gene. The same CDR3 also results from other DNA sequences found in this sample. The gene calls are TRBV26 and TRBJ1-1, with D tentatively TRBD1 (5 bases). Trimming pared 2 bases from V and 4 bases from J, leaving 5 bases between. This CDR3 has 12 amino acids. Germline loops: CDR1 KGHPV, CDR2 FQNQEV (reference sequence). The CDR3 loop reads CASSLQGTEVFF. CDR3 DNA (partial): TGTGCCAGCAGTCTGCAGGGCACAGAAGTCTTC.

This clone is large in the sample. Genes and germline come from the mouse. Read data end 1 residue before the CDR3 end; the end is taken from the germline J gene. The rearrangement links TRBV19 to TRBJ1-3, with TRBD1 as a possible D gene (6 bases). The CDR3 sequence is 15 residues long. Germline-derived CDR1 and CDR2 are FNHDT and SITEND (reference sequence). V shed 5 bases and J shed 0 bases, with 12 bases lying between them. The CDR3 loop reads CASSPHRVSGNTLYF. The part of the CDR3 DNA that was read is TGTGCCAGCAGCCCCCACAGGGTTTCTGGAAATACGCTCTAT. The whole variable domain, filled in from reference TRBV19 and TRBJ1-3, reads GGIITQTPKFLIGQEGQKLTLKCQQNFNHDTMYWYRQDSGKGLRLIYYSITENDLQKGDLSEGYDASREKKSSFSLTVTSAQKNEMAVFLCASSPHRVSGNTLYFGEGSRLIVV.